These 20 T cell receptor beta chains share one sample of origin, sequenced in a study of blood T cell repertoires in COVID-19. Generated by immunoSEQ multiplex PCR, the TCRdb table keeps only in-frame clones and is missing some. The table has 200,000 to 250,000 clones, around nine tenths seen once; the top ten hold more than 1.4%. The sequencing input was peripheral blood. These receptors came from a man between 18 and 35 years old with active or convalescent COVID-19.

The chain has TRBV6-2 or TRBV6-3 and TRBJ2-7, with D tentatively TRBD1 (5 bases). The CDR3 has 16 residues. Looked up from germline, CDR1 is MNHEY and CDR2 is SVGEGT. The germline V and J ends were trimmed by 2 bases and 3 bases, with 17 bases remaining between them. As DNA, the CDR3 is TGTGCCAGCAGTTACGCCCTTGGGGCAGGCCGCTACGAGCAGTACTTC. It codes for CASSYALGAGRYEQYF.

In nucleotides, the CDR3 is TGTGCCAGCAGTCCGGCCTATGGGCGGGGCTCCTACAATGAGCAGTTCTTC. It encodes CASSPAYGRGSYNEQFF. The rearrangement links TRBV28 to TRBJ2-1; the D gene is possibly TRBD2 (6 bases). V was clipped by 5 bases and J by 0 bases, with 17 bases between them. From germline, CDR1 is MDHEN and CDR2 SYDVKM. The CDR3 spans 17 residues.

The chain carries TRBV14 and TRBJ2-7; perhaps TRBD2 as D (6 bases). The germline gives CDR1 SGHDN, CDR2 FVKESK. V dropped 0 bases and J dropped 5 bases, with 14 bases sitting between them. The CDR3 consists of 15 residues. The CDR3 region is CASSQDSGRRDEQYF. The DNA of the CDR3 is TGTGCCAGCAGCCAAGATAGCGGCAGGAGGGACGAGCAGTACTTC.

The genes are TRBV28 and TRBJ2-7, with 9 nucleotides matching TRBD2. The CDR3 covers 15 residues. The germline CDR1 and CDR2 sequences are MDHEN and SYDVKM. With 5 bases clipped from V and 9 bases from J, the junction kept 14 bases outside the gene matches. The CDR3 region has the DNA TGTGCCAGCAGTAAGCGGGAGGCCTCCGCCCCCTGGCAGTACTTC. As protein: CASSKREASAPWQYF.

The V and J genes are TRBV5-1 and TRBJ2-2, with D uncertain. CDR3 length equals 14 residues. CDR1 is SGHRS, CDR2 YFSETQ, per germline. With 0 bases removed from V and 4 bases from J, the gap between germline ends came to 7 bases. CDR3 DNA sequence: TGCGCCAGCAGCTTGGCACAGACCACCGGGGAGCTGTTTTTT. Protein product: CASSLAQTTGELFF.

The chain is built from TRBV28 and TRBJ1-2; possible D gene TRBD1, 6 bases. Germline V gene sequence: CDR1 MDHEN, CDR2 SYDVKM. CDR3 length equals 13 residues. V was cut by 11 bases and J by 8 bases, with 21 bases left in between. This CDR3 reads CASEGGIGKGYTF. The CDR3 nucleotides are TGTGCCTCCGAGGGGGGGATTGGGAAGGGCTACACCTTC.

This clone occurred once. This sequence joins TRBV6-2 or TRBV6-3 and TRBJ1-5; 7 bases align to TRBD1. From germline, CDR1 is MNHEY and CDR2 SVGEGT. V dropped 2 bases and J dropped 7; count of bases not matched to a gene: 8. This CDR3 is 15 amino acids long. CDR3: CASSYDRRTGQPQHF. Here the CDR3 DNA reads TGTGCCAGCAGTTACGACAGGAGGACAGGCCAGCCCCAGCATTTT.

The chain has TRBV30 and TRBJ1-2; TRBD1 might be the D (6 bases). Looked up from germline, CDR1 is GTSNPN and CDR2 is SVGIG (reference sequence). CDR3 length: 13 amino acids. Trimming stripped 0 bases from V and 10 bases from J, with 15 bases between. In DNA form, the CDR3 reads TGTGCCTGGAGTGTTAACAGGGCCAGGGTCTACACCTTC. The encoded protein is CAWSVNRARVYTF.

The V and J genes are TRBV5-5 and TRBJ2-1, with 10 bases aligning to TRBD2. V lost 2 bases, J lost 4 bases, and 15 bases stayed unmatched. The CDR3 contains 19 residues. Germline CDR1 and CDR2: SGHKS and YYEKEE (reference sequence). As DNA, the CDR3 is TGTGCCAGCAGCTTCTGGGCTAGCGGGAGCCGAATGGATTACAATGAGCAGTTCTTC. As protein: CASSFWASGSRMDYNEQFF. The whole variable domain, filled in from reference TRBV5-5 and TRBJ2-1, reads DAGVTQSPTHLIKTRGQQVTLRCSPISGHKSVSWYQQVLGQGPQFIFQYYEKEERGRGNFPDRFSARQFPNYSSELNVNALLLGDSALYLCASSFWASGSRMDYNEQFFGPGTRLTVL.

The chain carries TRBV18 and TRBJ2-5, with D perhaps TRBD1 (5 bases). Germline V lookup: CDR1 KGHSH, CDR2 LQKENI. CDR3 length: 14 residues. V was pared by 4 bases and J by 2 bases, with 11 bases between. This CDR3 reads CASSRQTKQETQYF. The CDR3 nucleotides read TGTGCCAGCTCACGACAGACGAAACAAGAGACCCAGTACTTC.

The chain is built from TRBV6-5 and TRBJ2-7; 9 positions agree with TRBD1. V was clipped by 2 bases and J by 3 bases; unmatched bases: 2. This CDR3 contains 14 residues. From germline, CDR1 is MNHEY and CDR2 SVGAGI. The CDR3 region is CASSYRGQGYEQYF. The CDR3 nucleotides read TGTGCCAGCAGTTACAGGGGACAGGGCTACGAGCAGTACTTC.

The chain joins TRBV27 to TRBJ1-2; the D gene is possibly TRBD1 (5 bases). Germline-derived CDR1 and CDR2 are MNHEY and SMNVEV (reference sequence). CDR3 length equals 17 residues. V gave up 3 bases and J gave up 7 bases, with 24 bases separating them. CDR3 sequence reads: CASSFRQGGLRMSGYTF. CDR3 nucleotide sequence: TGTGCCAGCAGTTTTCGGCAGGGAGGTCTGAGGATGAGTGGCTACACCTTC.

CDR3 loop: CASSMGELAGGVYEQFF. The CDR3 coding sequence is TGTGCCAGTAGTATGGGTGAACTAGCGGGAGGGGTATATGAGCAGTTCTTC. J is TRBJ2-1 and V is TRBV19; 13 bases agree with TRBD2. Trimming at V came to 3 bases and at J to 8 bases, leaving 10 bases not matched to a gene. The CDR3 is 17 residues long. Germline V gene lookup returns CDR1 LNHDA and CDR2 SQIVND (reference sequence). Complete variable domain (other parts from reference TRBV19 and TRBJ2-1): DGGITQSPKYLFRKEGQNVTLSCEQNLNHDAMYWYRQDPGQGLRLIYYSQIVNDFQKGDIAEGYSVSREKKESFPLTVTSAQKNPTAFYLCASSMGELAGGVYEQFFGPGTRLTVL.

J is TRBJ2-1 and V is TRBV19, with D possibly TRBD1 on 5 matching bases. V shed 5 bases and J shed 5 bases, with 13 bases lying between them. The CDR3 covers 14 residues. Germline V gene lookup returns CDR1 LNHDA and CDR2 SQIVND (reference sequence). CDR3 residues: CASSLQGLDNEQFF. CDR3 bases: TGTGCCAGTAGTCTCCAGGGTTTGGACAATGAGCAGTTCTTC.

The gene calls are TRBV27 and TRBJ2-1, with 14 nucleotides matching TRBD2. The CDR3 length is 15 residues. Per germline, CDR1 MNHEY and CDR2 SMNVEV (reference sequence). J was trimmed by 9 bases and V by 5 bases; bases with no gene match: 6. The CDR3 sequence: CASSRGLAGVAEQFF. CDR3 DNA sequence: TGTGCCAGCAGTAGGGGACTAGCGGGAGTCGCTGAGCAGTTCTTC.

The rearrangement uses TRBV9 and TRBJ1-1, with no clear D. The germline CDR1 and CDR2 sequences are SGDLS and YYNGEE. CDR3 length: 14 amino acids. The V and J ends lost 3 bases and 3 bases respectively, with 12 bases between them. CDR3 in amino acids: CASSGSQVDTEAFF. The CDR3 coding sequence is TGTGCCAGCAGCGGCTCTCAGGTCGACACTGAAGCTTTCTTT.

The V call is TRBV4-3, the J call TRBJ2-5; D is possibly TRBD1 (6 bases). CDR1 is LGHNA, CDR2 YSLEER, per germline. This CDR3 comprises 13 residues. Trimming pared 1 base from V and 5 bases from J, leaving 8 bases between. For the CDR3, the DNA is TGCGCCAGCAGCCAAGCCACAGGGGAGACCCAGTACTTC. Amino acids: CASSQATGETQYF.

The CDR3 spells CASSLFHGRGDTEAFF. CDR3 DNA: TGTGCCAGCAGTTTATTCCATGGCAGGGGGGACACTGAAGCTTTCTTT. The chain joins TRBV27 to TRBJ1-1, with 7 bases matching TRBD1. The CDR3 covers 16 residues. With 1 base clipped from V and 3 bases from J, the junction kept 8 bases outside the gene matches. The germline gives CDR1 MNHEY, CDR2 SMNVEV (reference sequence).

The CDR3, as DNA: TGTGCCAGCATCAAGAACACTGAAGCTTTCTTT. Its protein product is CASIKNTEAFF. The rearrangement joins TRBV6-6 to TRBJ1-1, with no clear D. V was shortened by 7 bases and J by 1 base, with 4 bases between the two germline ends. The CDR3 length is 11 residues. Germline V gene data show CDR1 as MNHNY and CDR2 as SVGAGI (reference sequence).

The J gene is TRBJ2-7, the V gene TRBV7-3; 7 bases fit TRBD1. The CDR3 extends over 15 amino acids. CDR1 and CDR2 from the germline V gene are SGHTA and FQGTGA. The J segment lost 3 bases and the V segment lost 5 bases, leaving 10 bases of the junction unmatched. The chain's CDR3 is CASSLGGQAHYEQYF. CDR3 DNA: TGTGCCAGCAGCCTTGGTGGACAGGCCCACTACGAGCAGTACTTC.